The T cell receptor (beta chain) described here comes from a study of shared clonotypes between healthy human individuals. Findings and caveats of the study: A few donors held approximately 4.5% of naive CD4 clonotypes in common. Rarefaction indicated that sorted-subset sequencing remained incomplete although depth was large.

Per germline, CDR1 SGHAT and CDR2 FQNNGV. This CDR3 region has 15 residues. V shed 3 bases and J shed 5 bases, with 13 bases lying between them. Worth noting for this clone: Its target is not known.

Method: immunoSEQ multiplex PCR; TCRdb's copy keeps in-frame clones and lacks some. The data show some 1 million clones, around 76% seen once. Sequenced input: memory CD4+ T cells sorted from blood. The subset is: CD45RA-negative fraction. This clonotype was sampled from a man aged 18 to 30 in good health. The J gene is TRBJ2-2, the V gene TRBV11-2, with TRBD2 as a possible D gene (7 bases). CDR3 sequence: CASSFQGRGTGELFF. CDR3 DNA: TGTGCCAGCAGCTTTCAGGGGAGGGGAACCGGGGAGCTGTTTTTT.